This TCR beta chain came from a study of cytomegalovirus exposure and HLA in healthy donors. At the level of the study: Prior work identified around 120 million unique TCR beta sequences in roughly 180 million T cells.

The junction had 12 bases not matched to a gene; V was cut back by 4 bases and J by 2 bases. Germline lookup yields CDR1 ENHRY and CDR2 SYGVKD. The CDR3 spans 17 residues. With 60 Vbeta and 13 Jbeta primers, the PCR was carried out. Profiled with immunoSEQ multiplex PCR; TCRdb holds only in-frame clones, not every one. This sample has about 200,000 clones, with about 78% found just once. This sequence joins TRBV10-3 and TRBJ2-3, with 7 bases matching TRBD2. Sequencing was carried out using PBMCs. This receptor was taken from a woman under 40 in good health and CMV-seronegative. The CDR3 reads CAISGGGERDYTDTQYF. DNA for the CDR3: TGTGCCATCAGTGGGGGGGGTGAGCGAGACTACACAGATACGCAGTATTTT.